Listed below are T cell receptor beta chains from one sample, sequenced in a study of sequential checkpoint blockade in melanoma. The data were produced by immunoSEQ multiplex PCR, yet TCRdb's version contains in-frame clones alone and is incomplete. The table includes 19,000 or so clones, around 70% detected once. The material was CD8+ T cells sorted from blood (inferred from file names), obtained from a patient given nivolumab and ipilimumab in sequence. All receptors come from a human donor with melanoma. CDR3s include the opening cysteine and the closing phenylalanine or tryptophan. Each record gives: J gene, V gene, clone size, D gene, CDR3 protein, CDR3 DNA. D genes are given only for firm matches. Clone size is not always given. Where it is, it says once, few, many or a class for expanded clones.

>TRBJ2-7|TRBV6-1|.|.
CASSGGLGKISYEQYF
TGTGCCAGCAGTGGCGGACTGGGGAAAATCTCCTACGAGCAGTACTTC
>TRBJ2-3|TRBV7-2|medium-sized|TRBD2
CASSLILAGGDTQYF
TGTGCCAGCAGCTTAATACTAGCGGGGGGCGATACGCAGTATTTT
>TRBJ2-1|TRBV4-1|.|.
CASSQYSPGEQFF
TGCGCCAGCAGCCAATACTCCCCCGGTGAGCAGTTCTTC
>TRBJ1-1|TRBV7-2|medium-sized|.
CASSTSRLVTEAFF
TGTGCCAGCAGCACATCCAGACTCGTCACTGAAGCTTTCTTT
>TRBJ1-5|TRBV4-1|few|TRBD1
CASSHESGQVGQPQHF
TGCGCCAGCAGCCACGAATCGGGACAGGTAGGCCAGCCCCAGCATTTT
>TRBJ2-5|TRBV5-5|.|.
CASSSRDISQTQYF
TGTGCCAGCAGCTCCCGGGACATCAGCCAGACCCAGTACTTC
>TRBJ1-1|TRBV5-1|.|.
CASGGGTEAFF
TGCGCCAGCGGGGGAGGGACTGAAGCTTTCTTT
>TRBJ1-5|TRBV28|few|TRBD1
CASSFRDRGHQPQHF
TGTGCCAGCAGTTTCCGGGACAGGGGGCACCAGCCCCAGCATTTT
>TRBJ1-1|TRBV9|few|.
CASSVGLGLSTEAFF
TGTGCCAGCAGCGTAGGTCTGGGGCTCAGCACTGAAGCTTTCTTT
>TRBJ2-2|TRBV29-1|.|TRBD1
CSGTGPDTGELFF
TGCAGCGGGACAGGCCCGGACACCGGGGAGCTGTTTTTT
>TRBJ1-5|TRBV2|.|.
CASSPAGSQQPQHF
TGTGCCAGCAGCCCGGCGGGGAGTCAACAGCCCCAGCATTTT
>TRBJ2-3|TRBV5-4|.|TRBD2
CASSLLAGLTDTQYF
TGTGCCAGCAGCTTGCTAGCGGGGTTGACAGATACGCAGTATTTT
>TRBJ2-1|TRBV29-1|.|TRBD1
CSGIPLDRASEQFF
TGCAGCGGGATCCCTCTGGACAGGGCCAGTGAGCAGTTCTTC
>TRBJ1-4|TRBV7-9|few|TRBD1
CASSPQGASNEKLFF
TGTGCCAGCAGCCCCCAGGGGGCCTCTAATGAAAAACTGTTTTTT
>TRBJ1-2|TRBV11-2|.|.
CASSSEIPGPGPYGYTF
TGTGCCAGCAGCTCCGAAATCCCAGGGCCGGGCCCCTATGGCTACACCTTC
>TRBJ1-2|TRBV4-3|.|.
CASSPWGGSYGYTF
TGCGCCAGCAGCCCCTGGGGGGGTAGCTATGGCTACACCTTC
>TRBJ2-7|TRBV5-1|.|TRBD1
CASSLPSGQGTGEQYF
TGCGCCAGCAGCTTGCCCTCGGGACAGGGGACCGGCGAGCAGTACTTC
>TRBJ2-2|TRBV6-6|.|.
CASSYSKPGTGELFF
TGTGCCAGCAGTTACTCGAAGCCGGGAACCGGGGAGCTGTTTTTT
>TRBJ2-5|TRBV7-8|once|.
CASSLGGDQRVQTQYF
TGTGCCAGCAGCTTAGGGGGCGACCAGCGAGTTCAGACCCAGTACTTC
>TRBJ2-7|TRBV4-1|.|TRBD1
CASSQVGTGQGNDEQYF
TGCGCCAGCAGCCAAGTTGGGACGGGACAGGGGAACGACGAGCAGTACTTC
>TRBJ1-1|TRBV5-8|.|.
CASSLLMGPAFF
TGTGCCAGCAGCTTGTTGATGGGGCCAGCTTTCTTT
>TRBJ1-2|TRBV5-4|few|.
CASSLAPGRKYGYTF
TGTGCCAGCAGCTTGGCGCCAGGGAGGAAGTATGGCTACACCTTC
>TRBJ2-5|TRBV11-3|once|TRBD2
CASSQGGLAGEETQYF
TGTGCCAGCAGCCAAGGGGGACTAGCGGGGGAAGAGACCCAGTACTTC
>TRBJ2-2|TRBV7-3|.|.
CASSRVSGELFF
TGTGCCAGCTCCAGGGTCTCCGGGGAGCTGTTTTTT
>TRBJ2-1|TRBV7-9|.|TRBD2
CASDNSGSAYNEQFF
TGTGCCAGCGACAATAGCGGGAGTGCGTACAATGAGCAGTTCTTC
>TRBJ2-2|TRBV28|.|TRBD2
CASSLMLAGGLTTGELFF
TGTGCCAGCAGTTTAATGCTAGCGGGGGGGCTGACCACCGGGGAGCTGTTTTTT
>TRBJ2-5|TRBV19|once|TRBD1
CASSLRDREETQYF
TGTGCCAGTAGCCTCCGGGACAGGGAAGAGACCCAGTACTTC
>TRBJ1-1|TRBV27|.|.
CASSLNMNTEAFF
TGTGCCAGCAGTTTAAATATGAACACTGAAGCTTTCTTT
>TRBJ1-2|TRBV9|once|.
CASSVGARYTF
TGTGCCAGCAGCGTAGGGGCGCGCTACACCTTC
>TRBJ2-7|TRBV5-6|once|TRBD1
CASSLVETGGTYEQYF
TGTGCCAGCAGCTTGGTCGAGACAGGGGGAACCTACGAGCAGTACTTC
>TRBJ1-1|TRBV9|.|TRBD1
CASSPAGTGEAFF
TGTGCCAGCAGCCCAGCCGGGACAGGTGAAGCTTTCTTT
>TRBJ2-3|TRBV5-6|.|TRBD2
CASSSGRETPPDTQYF
TGTGCCAGCAGCTCCGGGAGGGAGACGCCTCCCGATACGCAGTATTTT
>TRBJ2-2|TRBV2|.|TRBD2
CASRNQRGPTGELFF
TGTGCCAGCAGGAACCAGCGGGGACCTACCGGGGAGCTGTTTTTT
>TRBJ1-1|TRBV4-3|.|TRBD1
CASSRGTGIITEAFF
TGCGCCAGCAGCCGGGGGACAGGGATTATAACTGAAGCTTTCTTT
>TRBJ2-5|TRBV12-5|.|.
CASGPQEEETQYF
TGTGCTAGTGGTCCTCAGGAAGAAGAGACCCAGTACTTC
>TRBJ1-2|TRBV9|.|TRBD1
CASSVSGGPNYGYTF
TGTGCCAGCAGCGTCTCAGGGGGCCCTAACTATGGCTACACCTTC
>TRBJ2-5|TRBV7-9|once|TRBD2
CASSFWASGDQETQYF
TGTGCCAGCAGCTTTTGGGCTAGCGGGGATCAAGAGACCCAGTACTTC
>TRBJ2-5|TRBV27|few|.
CARTSEWRLGETQYF
TGTGCCAGGACATCAGAATGGAGGCTCGGCGAGACCCAGTACTTC
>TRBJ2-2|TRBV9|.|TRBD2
CASSGRGAFQGELFF
TGTGCCAGCAGCGGGCGGGGGGCCTTTCAAGGGGAGCTGTTTTTT
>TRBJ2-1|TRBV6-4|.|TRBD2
CASSDSGLAGYNEQFF
TGTGCCAGCAGTGACTCGGGACTAGCGGGGTACAATGAGCAGTTCTTC
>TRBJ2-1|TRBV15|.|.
CATRSVEAASYNEQFF
TGTGCCACCAGAAGCGTAGAAGCGGCATCTTACAATGAGCAGTTCTTC
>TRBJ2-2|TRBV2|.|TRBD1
CASSDGYRDSRITGELFF
TGTGCCAGCAGCGACGGATACCGGGACAGCCGAATCACCGGGGAGCTGTTTTTT
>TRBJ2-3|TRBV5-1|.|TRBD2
CASSLRGGGNTDTQYF
TGCGCCAGCAGCTTGAGAGGCGGGGGGAACACAGATACGCAGTATTTT
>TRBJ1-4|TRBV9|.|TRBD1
CASSGQTGNEKLFF
TGTGCCAGCAGCGGCCAGACAGGGAATGAAAAACTGTTTTTT
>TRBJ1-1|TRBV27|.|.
CASKVTGAEAFF
TGTGCCAGTAAAGTGACAGGTGCTGAAGCTTTCTTT
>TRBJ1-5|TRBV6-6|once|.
CASSYPMRQPQHF
TGTGCCAGCAGTTACCCCATGAGACAGCCCCAGCATTTT
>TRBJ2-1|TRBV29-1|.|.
CSVLQGGEQFF
TGCAGCGTTCTACAGGGCGGTGAGCAGTTCTTC